This T cell receptor (beta chain) was recorded in a study of blood T cell repertoires in COVID-19. Looking at the study overall: Sample material is recorded as cDNA or gDNA derived from T cells, B-cell-depleted T cells, or PBMCs.

In the authors' methods: Counts of nucleated cells, estimated from reference gene primer amplification, were obtained. Clones were sequenced by immunoSEQ multiplex PCR, and TCRdb holds only the in-frame ones, with some missing. V and J calls and clone size are those listed in that table; D and trimming were worked out from the DNA. Among hundreds of thousands of clones listed, roughly nine tenths were seen once. In this sample, this clone turned up a few times. Trimming cost V 5 bases and J 5 bases, with 18 bases left between them. The CDR3 contains 15 residues. Germline CDR1 and CDR2: MDHEN and SYDVKM. Enrollees, roughly 18 to 90 years old, lived in some 24 US areas.

Sequencing was carried out using PBMCs or T cells enriched from blood (not recorded which). The chain carries TRBV28 and TRBJ1-2, with a weak D call TRBD1 (5 bases). The source of this sequence is a woman in her thirties with acute COVID-19. This chain's CDR3 is CASSPPRGDRYGYTF. CDR3 DNA sequence: TGTGCCAGCAGTCCCCCCCGGGGGGATCGGTATGGCTACACCTTC.